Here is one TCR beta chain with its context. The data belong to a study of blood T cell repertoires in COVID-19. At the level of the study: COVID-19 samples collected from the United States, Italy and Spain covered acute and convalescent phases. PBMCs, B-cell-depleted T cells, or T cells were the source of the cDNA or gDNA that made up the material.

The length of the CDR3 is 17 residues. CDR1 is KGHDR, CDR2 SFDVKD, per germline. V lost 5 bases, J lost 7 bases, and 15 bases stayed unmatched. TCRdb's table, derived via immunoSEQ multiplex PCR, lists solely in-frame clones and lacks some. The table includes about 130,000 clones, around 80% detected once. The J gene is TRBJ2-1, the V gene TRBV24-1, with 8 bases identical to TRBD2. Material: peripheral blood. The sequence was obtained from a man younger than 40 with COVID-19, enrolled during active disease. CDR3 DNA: TGTGCCACCAGTGGTCACTCCGGGACTAGGGACCTAAATGAGCAGTTCTTC. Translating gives CATSGHSGTRDLNEQFF.